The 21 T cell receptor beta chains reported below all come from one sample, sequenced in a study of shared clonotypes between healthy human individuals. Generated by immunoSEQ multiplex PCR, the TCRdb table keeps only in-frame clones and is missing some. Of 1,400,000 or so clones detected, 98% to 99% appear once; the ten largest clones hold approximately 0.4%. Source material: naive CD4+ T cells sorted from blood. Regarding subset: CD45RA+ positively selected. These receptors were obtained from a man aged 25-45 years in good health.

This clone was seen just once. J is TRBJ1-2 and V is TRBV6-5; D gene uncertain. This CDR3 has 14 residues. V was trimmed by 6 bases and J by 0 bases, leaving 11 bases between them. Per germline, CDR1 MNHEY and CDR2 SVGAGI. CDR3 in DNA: TGTGCCAGCAGAATGGCCGGAGCTAACTATGGCTACACCTTC. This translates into CASRMAGANYGYTF.

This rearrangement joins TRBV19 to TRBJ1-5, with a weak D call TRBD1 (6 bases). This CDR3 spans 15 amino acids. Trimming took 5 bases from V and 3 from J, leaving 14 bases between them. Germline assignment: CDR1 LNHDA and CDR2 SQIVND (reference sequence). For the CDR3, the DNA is TGTGCCAGTAGTCAACAGGGCTTAGCCAATCAGCCCCAGCATTTT. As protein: CASSQQGLANQPQHF. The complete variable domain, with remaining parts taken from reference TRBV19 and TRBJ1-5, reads DGGITQSPKYLFRKEGQNVTLSCEQNLNHDAMYWYRQDPGQGLRLIYYSQIVNDFQKGDIAEGYSVSREKKESFPLTVTSAQKNPTAFYLCASSQQGLANQPQHFGDGTRLSIL.

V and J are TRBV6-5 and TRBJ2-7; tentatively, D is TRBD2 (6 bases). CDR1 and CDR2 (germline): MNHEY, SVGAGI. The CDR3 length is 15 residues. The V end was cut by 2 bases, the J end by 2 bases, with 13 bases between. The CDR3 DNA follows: TGTGCCAGCAGTTACCCACGGGCGGGAACCTACGAGCAGTACTTC. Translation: CASSYPRAGTYEQYF.

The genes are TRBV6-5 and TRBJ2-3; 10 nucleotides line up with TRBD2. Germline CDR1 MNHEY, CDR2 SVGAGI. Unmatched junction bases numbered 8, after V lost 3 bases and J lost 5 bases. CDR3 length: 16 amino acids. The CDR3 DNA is TGTGCCAGCAGTTATTGGTCTAGCGGGAGTGGAGATACGCAGTATTTT. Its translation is CASSYWSSGSGDTQYF.

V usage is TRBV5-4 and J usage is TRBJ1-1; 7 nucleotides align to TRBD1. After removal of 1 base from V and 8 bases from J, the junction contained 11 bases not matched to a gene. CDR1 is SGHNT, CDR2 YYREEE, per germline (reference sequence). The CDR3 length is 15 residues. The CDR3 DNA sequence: TGTGCCAGCAGCTTGAGAGGGGGCGCCGGACTGGAAGCTTTCTTT. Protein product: CASSLRGGAGLEAFF.

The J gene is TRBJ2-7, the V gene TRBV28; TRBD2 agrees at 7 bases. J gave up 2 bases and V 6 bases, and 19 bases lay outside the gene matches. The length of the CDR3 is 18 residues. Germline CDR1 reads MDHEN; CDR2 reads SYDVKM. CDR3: CASRVTGGGSLAAYEQYF. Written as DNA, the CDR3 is TGTGCCAGCAGGGTGACTGGGGGGGGTTCTTTGGCCGCCTACGAGCAGTACTTC.

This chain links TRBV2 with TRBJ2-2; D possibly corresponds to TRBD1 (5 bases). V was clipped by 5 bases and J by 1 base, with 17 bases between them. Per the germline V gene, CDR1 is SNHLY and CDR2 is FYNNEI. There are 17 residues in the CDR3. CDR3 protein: CASSPFYRGGNTGELFF. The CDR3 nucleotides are TGTGCCAGCAGTCCTTTCTATAGGGGTGGGAACACCGGGGAGCTGTTTTTT.

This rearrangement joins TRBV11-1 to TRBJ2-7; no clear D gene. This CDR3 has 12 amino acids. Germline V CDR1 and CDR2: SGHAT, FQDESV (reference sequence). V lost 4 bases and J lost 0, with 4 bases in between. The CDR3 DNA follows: TGTGCCAGCAGCTCCGACTCCTACGAGCAGTACTTC. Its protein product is CASSSDSYEQYF.

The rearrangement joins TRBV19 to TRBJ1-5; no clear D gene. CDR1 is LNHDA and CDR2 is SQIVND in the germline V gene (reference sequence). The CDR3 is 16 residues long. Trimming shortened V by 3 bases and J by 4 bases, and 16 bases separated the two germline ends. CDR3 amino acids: CASSMGGGRENQPQHF. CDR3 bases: TGTGCCAGTAGTATGGGCGGCGGCAGAGAAAATCAGCCCCAGCATTTT.

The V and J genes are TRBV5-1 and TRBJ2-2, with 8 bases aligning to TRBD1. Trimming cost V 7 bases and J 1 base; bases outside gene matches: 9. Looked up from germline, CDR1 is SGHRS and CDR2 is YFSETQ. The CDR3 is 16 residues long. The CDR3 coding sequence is TGCGCCAGCTCTAACCCCGGGACAGGGAACACCGGGGAGCTGTTTTTT. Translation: CASSNPGTGNTGELFF. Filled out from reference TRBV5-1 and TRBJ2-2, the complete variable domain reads KAGVTQTPRYLIKTRGQQVTLSCSPISGHRSVSWYQQTPGQGLQFLFEYFSETQRNKGNFPGRFSGRQFSNSRSEMNVSTLELGDSALYLCASSNPGTGNTGELFFGEGSRLTVL.

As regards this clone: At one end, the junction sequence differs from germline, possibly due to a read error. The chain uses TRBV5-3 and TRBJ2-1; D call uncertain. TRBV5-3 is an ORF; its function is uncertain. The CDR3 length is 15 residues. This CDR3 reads CASSFSVSSYNEQFF. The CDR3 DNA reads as TGTGCCAGCAGCTTCTCAGTGAGCTCCTACAATGAGCAGTTCTTC.

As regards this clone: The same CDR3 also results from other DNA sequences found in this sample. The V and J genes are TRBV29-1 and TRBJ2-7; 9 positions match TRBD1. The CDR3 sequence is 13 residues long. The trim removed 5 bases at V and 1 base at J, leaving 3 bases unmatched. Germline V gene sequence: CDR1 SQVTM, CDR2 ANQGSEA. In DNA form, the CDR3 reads TGCAGCGTTCCGGGACAGGGATCCTACGAGCAGTACTTC. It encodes CSVPGQGSYEQYF.

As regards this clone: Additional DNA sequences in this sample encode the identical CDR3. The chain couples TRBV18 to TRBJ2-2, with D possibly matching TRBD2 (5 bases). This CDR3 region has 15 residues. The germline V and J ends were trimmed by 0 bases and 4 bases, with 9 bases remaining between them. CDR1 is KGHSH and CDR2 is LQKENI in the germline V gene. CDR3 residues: CASSPPSGSTGELFF. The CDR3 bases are TGTGCCAGCTCACCACCCAGCGGAAGCACCGGGGAGCTGTTTTTT. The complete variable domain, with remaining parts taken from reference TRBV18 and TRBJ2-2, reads NAGVMQNPRHLVRRRGQEARLRCSPMKGHSHVYWYRQLPEEGLKFMVYLQKENIIDESGMPKERFSAEFPKEGPSILRIQQVVRGDSAAYFCASSPPSGSTGELFFGEGSRLTVL.

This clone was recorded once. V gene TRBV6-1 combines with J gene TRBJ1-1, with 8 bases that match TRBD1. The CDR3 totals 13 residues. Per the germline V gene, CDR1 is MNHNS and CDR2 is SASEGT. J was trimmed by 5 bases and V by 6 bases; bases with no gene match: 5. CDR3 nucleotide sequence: TGTGCCAGCAGGGACAGGGTGGGAACTGAAGCTTTCTTT. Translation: CASRDRVGTEAFF.

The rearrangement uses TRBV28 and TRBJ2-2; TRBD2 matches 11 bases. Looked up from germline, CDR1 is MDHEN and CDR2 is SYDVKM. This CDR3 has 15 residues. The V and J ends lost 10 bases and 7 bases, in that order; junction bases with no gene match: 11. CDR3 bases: TGTGCCATCAGGGGCTCTAGCGGGAGGCTCGGGGAGCTGTTTTTT. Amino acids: CAIRGSSGRLGELFF. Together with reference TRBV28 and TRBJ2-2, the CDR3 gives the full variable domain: DVKVTQSSRYLVKRTGEKVFLECVQDMDHENMFWYRQDPGLGLRLIYFSYDVKMKEKGDIPEGYSVSREKKERFSLILESASTNQTSMYLCAIRGSSGRLGELFFGEGSRLTVL.

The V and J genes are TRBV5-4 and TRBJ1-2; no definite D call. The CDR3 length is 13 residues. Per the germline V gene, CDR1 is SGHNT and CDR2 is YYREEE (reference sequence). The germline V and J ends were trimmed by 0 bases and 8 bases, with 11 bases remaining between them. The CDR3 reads CASSLDSSGGYTF. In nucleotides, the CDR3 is TGTGCCAGCAGCTTGGACAGCTCGGGCGGCTACACCTTC.

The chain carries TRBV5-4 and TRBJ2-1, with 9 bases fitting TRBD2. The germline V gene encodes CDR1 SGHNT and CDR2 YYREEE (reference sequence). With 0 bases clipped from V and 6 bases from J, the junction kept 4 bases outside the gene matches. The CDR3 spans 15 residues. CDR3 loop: CASSLEGLATNEQFF. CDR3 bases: TGTGCCAGCAGCTTGGAGGGACTAGCAACCAATGAGCAGTTCTTC.

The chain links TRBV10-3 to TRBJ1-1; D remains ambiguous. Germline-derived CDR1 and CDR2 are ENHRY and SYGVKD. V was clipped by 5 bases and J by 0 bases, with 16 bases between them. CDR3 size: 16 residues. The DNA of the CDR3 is TGTGCCATCAGTACCGGGCCACCGAACATGAACACTGAAGCTTTCTTT. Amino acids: CAISTGPPNMNTEAFF.

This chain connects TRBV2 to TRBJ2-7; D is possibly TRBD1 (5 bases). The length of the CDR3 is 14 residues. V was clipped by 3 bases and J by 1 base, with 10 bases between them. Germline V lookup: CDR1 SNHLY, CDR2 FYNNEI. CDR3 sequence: CASSDLTASYEQYF. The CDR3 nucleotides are TGTGCCAGCAGTGATTTGACAGCTTCCTACGAGCAGTACTTC.

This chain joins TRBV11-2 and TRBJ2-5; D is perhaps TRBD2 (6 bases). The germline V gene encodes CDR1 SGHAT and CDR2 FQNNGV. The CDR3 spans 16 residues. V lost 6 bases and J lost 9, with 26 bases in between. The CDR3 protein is CASSARREGKNWAQYF. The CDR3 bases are TGTGCCAGCAGTGCGCGGAGGGAAGGGAAGAATTGGGCCCAGTACTTC.

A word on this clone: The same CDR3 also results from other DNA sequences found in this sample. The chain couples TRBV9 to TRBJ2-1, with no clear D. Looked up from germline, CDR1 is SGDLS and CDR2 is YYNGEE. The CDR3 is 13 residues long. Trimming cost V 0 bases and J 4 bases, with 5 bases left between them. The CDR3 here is CASSVALYNEQFF. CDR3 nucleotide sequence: TGTGCCAGCAGCGTAGCCCTTTACAATGAGCAGTTCTTC.